Listed here are 18 T cell receptor beta chains from one sample, sequenced in a study of identical twins. TCRdb recomputed calls from the 5' RACE reads with MiXCR, one row per CDR3 protein. The sample records hundreds of thousands of distinct CDR3 sequences, around 24% being singletons. Separately, the same data were catalogued under a study of T cells expressing NK-cell markers.

The sample was CD4+ T cells sorted from blood. The receptors stem from a woman aged 18-29 years in good health.

CDR3 DNA: TGTGCCATCAGGCCTACTAGCGGGAGAGAAACCGGGGAGCTGTTTTTT. Translation: CAIRPTSGRETGELFF. V and J are TRBV10-3 and TRBJ2-2, with 11 bases aligning to TRBD2. The germline V gene has CDR1 ENHRY and CDR2 SYGVKD. The CDR3 runs to 16 residues. Trimming took 6 bases from V and 5 from J; bases not matched to a gene: 8.

The table lists this clonotype with a few counts. This CDR3 reads CASSFYSGTGYGYTF. CDR3 nucleotide sequence: TGTGCCAGCAGTTTTTATTCAGGGACAGGGTATGGCTACACCTTC. This chain connects TRBV12-3 or TRBV12-4 to TRBJ1-2, with 9 bases fitting TRBD1. J was trimmed by 5 bases and V by 3 bases; bases with no gene match: 7. CDR3 length: 15 amino acids.

This clonotype was counted at least ten times. J is TRBJ2-7 and V is TRBV7-2; 12 bases align to TRBD2. V was pared by 6 bases and J by 0 bases, with 3 bases of the junction left unmatched. The germline gives CDR1 SGHTA, CDR2 FQGNSA. CDR3 length: 15 amino acids. In DNA, the CDR3 is TGTGCCAGCAGTCTGACTAGCGGGGGCTCCTACGAGCAGTACTTC. This sequence encodes CASSLTSGGSYEQYF.

V usage is TRBV25-1 and J usage is TRBJ1-1, with TRBD1 identical over 7 bases. Trimming removed 6 bases from V and 7 bases from J; junction bases left unmatched: 8. The germline CDR1 and CDR2 sequences are MGHDK and SYGVNS. CDR3 size: 13 residues. The CDR3 DNA reads as TGTGCCAGCAGCTTCCGGGCAGGGGGTGAAGCTTTCTTT. Amino acids: CASSFRAGGEAFF. Using reference TRBV25-1 and TRBJ1-1 for the parts outside the CDR3, the full variable domain is EADIYQTPRYLVIGTGKKITLECSQTMGHDKMYWYQQDPGMELHLIHYSYGVNSTEKGDLSSESTVSRIRTEHFPLTLESARPSHTSQYLCASSFRAGGEAFFGQGTRLTVV.

This clonotype was seen only a few times. The chain couples TRBV25-1 to TRBJ2-1; perhaps TRBD2 as D (6 bases). Between the trimmed V and J ends, which lost 7 bases and 12 bases, there was a span of 13 bases. The V gene's germline CDR1 is MGHDK and CDR2 SYGVNS. This CDR3 contains 11 residues. CDR3 bases: TGTGCCAGCACCGTAACCGGGAGGCAGTTCTTC. Translation: CASTVTGRQFF.

Only one count was recorded for this clonotype. This chain links TRBV10-3 with TRBJ2-1; D is perhaps TRBD2 (6 bases). V lost 4 bases, J lost 5 bases, and 9 bases lay in between. The CDR3 contains 13 residues. CDR1 and CDR2 (germline): ENHRY, SYGVKD. The CDR3 coding sequence is TGTGCCATCAGTGGGACTACAGACAATGAGCAGTTCTTC. Its protein is CAISGTTDNEQFF.

This rearrangement joins TRBV5-1 to TRBJ2-2; D ambiguous. The CDR3 has 14 residues. CDR1 and CDR2 from the germline V gene are SGHRS and YFSETQ. V lost 0 bases, J lost 8 bases, and 11 bases lay in between. The CDR3, as DNA: TGCGCCAGCAGCTTGGCCGTCTTTGGTGGGGAGCTGTTTTTT. Translated: CASSLAVFGGELFF.

This clonotype has a single count. The rearrangement links TRBV5-1 to TRBJ2-5; 8 nucleotides agree with TRBD1. The CDR3 runs 15 residues. V trimming: 2 bases; J trimming: 5 bases; junction bases outside the gene matches: 8. Germline V lookup: CDR1 SGHRS, CDR2 YFSETQ. In DNA, the CDR3 is TGCGCCAGCAGCTTTAACACAGGGGGTGGCGAGACCCAGTACTTC. This translates into CASSFNTGGGETQYF.

The chain employs TRBV14 and TRBJ2-3, with 7 nucleotides matching TRBD2. The germline gives CDR1 SGHDN, CDR2 FVKESK. Unmatched junction bases numbered 16, after V lost 4 bases and J lost 3 bases. The CDR3 sequence is 18 residues long. CDR3 nucleotides: TGTGCCAGCAGCCCCCTTGGGGACTACGATCCCCGGACAGATACGCAGTATTTT. It translates to CASSPLGDYDPRTDTQYF.

The rearrangement uses TRBV20-1 and TRBJ2-7; 9 bases line up with TRBD2. The CDR3 runs 15 residues. The germline V gene encodes CDR1 DFQATT and CDR2 SNEGSKA (reference sequence). The V segment lost 3 bases and the J segment 2 bases; nucleotides outside the gene matches: 8. CDR3 amino acids: CSASAASGDPYEQYF. The CDR3 region has the DNA TGCAGTGCTAGCGCCGCTAGCGGGGACCCCTACGAGCAGTACTTC.

This clonotype was counted between two and nine times. The chain links TRBV5-1 to TRBJ1-1; TRBD1 might be the D (6 bases). CDR3 length: 16 residues. Germline loops: CDR1 SGHRS, CDR2 YFSETQ. V was clipped by 4 bases and J by 0 bases, with 16 bases between them. The CDR3 DNA reads TGCGCCAGCAGCCCCCCGGGACAATTTATGAACACTGAAGCTTTCTTT. Amino acid sequence: CASSPPGQFMNTEAFF.

This clonotype was found a few times. V is TRBV20-1 and J is TRBJ2-1; D is possibly TRBD2 (6 bases). Germline CDR1 DFQATT, CDR2 SNEGSKA (reference sequence). Trimming removed 5 bases at V and 0 bases at J, with 8 bases between. CDR3 length equals 13 residues. The CDR3 loop is CSAYSGSYNEQFF. In nucleotides, the CDR3 is TGCAGTGCTTATAGCGGCTCCTACAATGAGCAGTTCTTC.

This clonotype has just a few counts. CDR3 amino acids: CASSPPGQSYNEQFF. The CDR3 DNA is TGTGCCAGCAGCCCCCCAGGACAGAGTTACAATGAGCAGTTCTTC. The rearrangement joins TRBV7-9 to TRBJ2-1; D possibly corresponds to TRBD1 (6 bases). The CDR3 covers 15 residues. The germline gives CDR1 SEHNR, CDR2 FQNEAQ (reference sequence). Trimming pared 5 bases from V and 4 bases from J, leaving 15 bases between.

The chain joins TRBV2 to TRBJ2-7; D may be TRBD1 (6 bases). The V end lost 5 bases, the J end lost 2 bases, and 13 bases lay between the germline ends. The germline V gene encodes CDR1 SNHLY and CDR2 FYNNEI. The CDR3 extends over 14 amino acids. The CDR3 loop reads CASSWAGETYEQYF. The CDR3, as DNA: TGTGCCAGCAGTTGGGCAGGGGAAACCTACGAGCAGTACTTC.

The J gene is TRBJ2-5, the V gene TRBV5-1; D possibly corresponds to TRBD2 (5 bases). Trimming shortened V by 1 base and J by 4 bases, and 14 bases separated the two germline ends. The germline gives CDR1 SGHRS, CDR2 YFSETQ. The CDR3 covers 15 residues. Here the CDR3 DNA reads TGCGCCAGCAGCTTGTTTCCGGGAAAAGGAGAGACCCAGTACTTC. Translation: CASSLFPGKGETQYF.

The CDR3 loop reads CASNSISTGELFF. The CDR3, as DNA: TGCGCCAGCAACTCTATTTCCACCGGGGAGCTGTTTTTT. The rearrangement links TRBV5-1 to TRBJ2-2, with D hard to call. V was clipped by 6 bases and J by 4 bases, with 10 bases between them. Germline CDR1 SGHRS, CDR2 YFSETQ. This CDR3 is built from 13 residues. Together with reference TRBV5-1 and TRBJ2-2, the CDR3 gives the full variable domain: KAGVTQTPRYLIKTRGQQVTLSCSPISGHRSVSWYQQTPGQGLQFLFEYFSETQRNKGNFPGRFSGRQFSNSRSEMNVSTLELGDSALYLCASNSISTGELFFGEGSRLTVL.

V is TRBV4-3 and J is TRBJ1-6; weak D call: TRBD1 (5 bases). The CDR3 has 16 residues. The germline V and J ends were trimmed by 4 bases and 4 bases, with 14 bases remaining between them. From germline, CDR1 is LGHNA and CDR2 YSLEER. In DNA form, the CDR3 reads TGCGCCAGCAGCCTGTGGGTGGGACTTTATAATTCACCCCTCCACTTT. Translating it yields CASSLWVGLYNSPLHF.

This clonotype has more than one count but fewer than ten. V is TRBV11-2 and J is TRBJ2-3; D remains ambiguous. Germline assignment: CDR1 SGHAT and CDR2 FQNNGV. Trimming took 5 bases from V and 5 from J, leaving 14 bases between them. The CDR3 runs 14 residues. The CDR3 DNA sequence: TGTGCCAGCAGCAGCCTCCGGGCTCTAGATACGCAGTATTTT. Amino acid sequence: CASSSLRALDTQYF.